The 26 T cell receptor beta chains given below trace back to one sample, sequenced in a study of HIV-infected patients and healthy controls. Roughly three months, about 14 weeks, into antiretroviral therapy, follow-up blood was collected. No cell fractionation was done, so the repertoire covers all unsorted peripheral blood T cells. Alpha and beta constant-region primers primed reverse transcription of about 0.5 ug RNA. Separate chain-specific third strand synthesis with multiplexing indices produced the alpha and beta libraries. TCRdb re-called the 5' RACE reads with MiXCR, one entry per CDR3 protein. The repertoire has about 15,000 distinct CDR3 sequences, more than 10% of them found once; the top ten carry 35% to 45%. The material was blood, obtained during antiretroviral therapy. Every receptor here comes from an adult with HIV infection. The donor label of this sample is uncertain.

In nucleotides, the CDR3 is TGTGCCAGCAGCCCGTCGCTAGGCGGTGAAAAACTGTTTTTT. Amino acids: CASSPSLGGEKLFF. V is TRBV3-1 and J is TRBJ1-4; D remains unclear. CDR3 length: 14 amino acids. Trimming pared 4 bases from V and 7 bases from J, leaving 13 bases between. CDR1 and CDR2 from the germline V gene are LGHDT and YNNKEL (reference sequence).

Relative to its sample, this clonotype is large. The CDR3 DNA reads as TGCAGCTTCTTAACAGGGGGCCTGAACACTGAAGCTTTCTTT. Amino acids: CSFLTGGLNTEAFF. The chain joins TRBV29-1 to TRBJ1-1; the match to TRBD1 covers 9 bases. CDR1 and CDR2 from the germline V gene are SQVTM and ANQGSEA. The CDR3 runs 14 residues. V dropped 8 bases and J dropped 0; count of bases not matched to a gene: 7.

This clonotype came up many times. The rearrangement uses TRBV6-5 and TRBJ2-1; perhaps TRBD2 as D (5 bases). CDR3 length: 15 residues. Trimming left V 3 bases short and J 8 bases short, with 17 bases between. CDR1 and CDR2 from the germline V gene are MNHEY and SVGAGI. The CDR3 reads CASSYEGRSNYEQFF. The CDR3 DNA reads TGTGCCAGCAGTTATGAGGGAAGAAGTAACTATGAGCAGTTCTTC.

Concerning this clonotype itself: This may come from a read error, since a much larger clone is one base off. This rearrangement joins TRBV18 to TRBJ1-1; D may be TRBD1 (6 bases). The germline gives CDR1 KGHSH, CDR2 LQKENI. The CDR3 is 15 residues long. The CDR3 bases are TGTCCCAGCTCACCTCTGGACAGATCGAACACTGAAGCTTTCTTT. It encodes CPSSPLDRSNTEAFF.

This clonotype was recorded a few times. For the CDR3, the DNA is TGTGCCAGCTCCCAGGGACTAGAAGGCAATGAGCAGTTCTTC. The encoded protein is CASSQGLEGNEQFF. The chain couples TRBV11-3 to TRBJ2-1; TRBD2 aligns across 8 bases. CDR3 length: 14 residues. Germline-derived CDR1 and CDR2 are SGHNT and YENEEA. V shed 8 bases and J 6 bases; nucleotides not matched to a gene: 9.

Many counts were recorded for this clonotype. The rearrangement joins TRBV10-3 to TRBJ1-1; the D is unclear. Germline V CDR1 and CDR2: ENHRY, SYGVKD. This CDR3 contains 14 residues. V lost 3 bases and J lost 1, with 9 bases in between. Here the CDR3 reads CAISDTRANTEAFF. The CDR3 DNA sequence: TGTGCCATCAGTGATACGCGTGCGAACACTGAAGCTTTCTTT.

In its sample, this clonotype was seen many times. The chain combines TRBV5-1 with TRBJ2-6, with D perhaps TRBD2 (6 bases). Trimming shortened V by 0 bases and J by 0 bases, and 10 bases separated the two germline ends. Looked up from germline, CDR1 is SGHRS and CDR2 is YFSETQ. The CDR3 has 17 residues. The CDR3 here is CASSLVGLISGANVLTF. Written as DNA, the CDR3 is TGCGCCAGCAGCTTGGTGGGACTGATCTCTGGGGCCAACGTCCTGACTTTC.

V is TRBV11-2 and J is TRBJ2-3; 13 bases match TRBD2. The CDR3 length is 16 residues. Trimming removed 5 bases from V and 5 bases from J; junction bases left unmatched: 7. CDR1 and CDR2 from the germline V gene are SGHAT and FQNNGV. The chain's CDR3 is CASSGGLAGTGDTQYF. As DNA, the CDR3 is TGTGCCAGCAGCGGGGGACTAGCGGGGACGGGAGATACGCAGTATTTT.

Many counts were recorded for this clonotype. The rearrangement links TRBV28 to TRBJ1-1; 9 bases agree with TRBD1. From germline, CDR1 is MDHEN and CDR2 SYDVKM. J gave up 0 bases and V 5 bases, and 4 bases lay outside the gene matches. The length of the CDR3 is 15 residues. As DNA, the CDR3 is TGTGCCAGCAGTACAAACAGGGGGCTGAACACTGAAGCTTTCTTT. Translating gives CASSTNRGLNTEAFF. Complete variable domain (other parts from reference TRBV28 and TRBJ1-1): DVKVTQSSRYLVKRTGEKVFLECVQDMDHENMFWYRQDPGLGLRLIYFSYDVKMKEKGDIPEGYSVSREKKERFSLILESASTNQTSMYLCASSTNRGLNTEAFFGQGTRLTVV.

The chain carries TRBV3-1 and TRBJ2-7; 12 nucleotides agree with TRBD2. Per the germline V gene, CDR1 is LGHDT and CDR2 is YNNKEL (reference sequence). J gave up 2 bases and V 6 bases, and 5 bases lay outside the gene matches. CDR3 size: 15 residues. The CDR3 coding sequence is TGTGCCAGCAGTCCCGGACTAGCGGGAACCTACGAGCAGTACTTC. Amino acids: CASSPGLAGTYEQYF.

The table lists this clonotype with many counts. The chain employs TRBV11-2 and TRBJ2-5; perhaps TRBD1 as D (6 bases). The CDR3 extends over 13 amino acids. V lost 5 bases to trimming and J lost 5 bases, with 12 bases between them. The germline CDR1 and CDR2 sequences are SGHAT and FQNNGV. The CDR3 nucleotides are TGTGCCAGCAGCCTACAGGGTCACGAGACCCAGTACTTC. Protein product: CASSLQGHETQYF.

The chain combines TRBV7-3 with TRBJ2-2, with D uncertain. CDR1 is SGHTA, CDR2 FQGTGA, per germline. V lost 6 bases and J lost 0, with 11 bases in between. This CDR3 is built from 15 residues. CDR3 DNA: TGTGCCAGCAGTCCAGCCCCTTCGAACACCGGGGAGCTGTTTTTT. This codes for CASSPAPSNTGELFF.

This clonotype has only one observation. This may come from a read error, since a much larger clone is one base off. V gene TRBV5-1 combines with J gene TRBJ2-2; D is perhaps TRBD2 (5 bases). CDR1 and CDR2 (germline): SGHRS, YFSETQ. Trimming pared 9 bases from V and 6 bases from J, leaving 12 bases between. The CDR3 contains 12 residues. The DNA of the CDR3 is TGCGCCAACGCATTCGGGGCCGGGGAGCTGTTTTTT. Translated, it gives CANAFGAGELFF.

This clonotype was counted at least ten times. CDR3 sequence: CASSLGHRGKETQYF. DNA for the CDR3: TGTGCCAGCAGCTTAGGTCACAGGGGTAAAGAGACCCAGTACTTC. This rearrangement joins TRBV7-7 to TRBJ2-5; 7 positions match TRBD1. J lost 3 bases, V lost 1 base, and 5 bases had no gene match. CDR3 length: 15 amino acids. Germline loops: CDR1 SSHAT, CDR2 FNYEAQ (reference sequence). Drawing the rest from reference TRBV7-7 and TRBJ2-5, the complete variable domain is GAGVSQSPRYKVTKRGQDVTLRCDPISSHATLYWYQQALGQGPEFLTYFNYEAQPDKSGLPSDRFSAERPEGSISTLTIQRTEQRDSAMYRCASSLGHRGKETQYFGPGTRLLVL.

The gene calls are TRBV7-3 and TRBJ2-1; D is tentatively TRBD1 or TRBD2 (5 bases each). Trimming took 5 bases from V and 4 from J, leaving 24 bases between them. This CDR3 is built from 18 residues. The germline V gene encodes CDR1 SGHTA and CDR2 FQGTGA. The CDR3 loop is CASSPGLGREDLYNEQFF. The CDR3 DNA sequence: TGTGCCAGCAGCCCGGGGCTGGGCAGGGAAGATTTGTACAATGAGCAGTTCTTC.

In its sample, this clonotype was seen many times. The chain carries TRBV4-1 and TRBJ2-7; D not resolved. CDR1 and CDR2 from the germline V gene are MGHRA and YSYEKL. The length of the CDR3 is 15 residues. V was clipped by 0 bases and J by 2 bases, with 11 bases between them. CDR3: CASSQEWVGTYEQYF. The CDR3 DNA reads TGCGCCAGCAGCCAAGAGTGGGTCGGAACCTACGAGCAGTACTTC.

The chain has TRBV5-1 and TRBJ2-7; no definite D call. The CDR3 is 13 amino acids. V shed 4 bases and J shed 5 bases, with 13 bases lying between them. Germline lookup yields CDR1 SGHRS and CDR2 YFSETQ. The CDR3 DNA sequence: TGCGCCAGCAGCGGGTTCACGGGCGACGAGCAGTACTTC. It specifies CASSGFTGDEQYF.

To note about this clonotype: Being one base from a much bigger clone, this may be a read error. CDR3 residues: CASGRPGPTDTHYF. Here the CDR3 DNA reads TGTGCTAGTGGACGCCCAGGGCCAACAGATACGCATTATTTT. The chain couples TRBV12-5 to TRBJ2-3; perhaps TRBD1 as D (5 bases). CDR3 size: 14 residues. The germline CDR1 and CDR2 sequences are LGHNT and FRNRAP.

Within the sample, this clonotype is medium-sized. The CDR3 bases are TGCAGTGCCGTACCGGGGCGGGGATACGAGCAGTACTTC. This encodes CSAVPGRGYEQYF. The chain links TRBV20-1 to TRBJ2-7; possibly TRBD2 for D (6 bases). The CDR3 covers 13 residues. CDR1 is DFQATT and CDR2 is SNEGSKA in the germline V gene (reference sequence). Trimming stripped 6 bases from V and 4 bases from J, with 16 bases between.

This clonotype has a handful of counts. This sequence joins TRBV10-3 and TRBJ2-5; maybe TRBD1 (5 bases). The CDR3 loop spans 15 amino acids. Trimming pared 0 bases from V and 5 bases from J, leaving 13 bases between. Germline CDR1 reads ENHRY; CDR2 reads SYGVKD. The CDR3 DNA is TGTGCCATCAGTGAGTCGCAAGGGGCCCGGGAGACCCAGTACTTC. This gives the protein CAISESQGARETQYF.

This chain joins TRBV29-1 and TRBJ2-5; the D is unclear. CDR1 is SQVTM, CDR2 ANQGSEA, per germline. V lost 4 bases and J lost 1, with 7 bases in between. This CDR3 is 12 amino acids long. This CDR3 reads CSVVAGQETQYF. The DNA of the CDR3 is TGCAGCGTTGTGGCAGGCCAAGAGACCCAGTACTTC.

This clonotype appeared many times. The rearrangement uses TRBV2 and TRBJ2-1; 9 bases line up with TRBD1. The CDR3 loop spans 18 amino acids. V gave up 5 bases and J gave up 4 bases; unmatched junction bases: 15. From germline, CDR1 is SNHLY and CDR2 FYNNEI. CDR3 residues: CASSRIGLWDRDYNEQFF. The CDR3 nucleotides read TGTGCCAGCAGTAGAATTGGCCTCTGGGACAGGGATTACAATGAGCAGTTCTTC.

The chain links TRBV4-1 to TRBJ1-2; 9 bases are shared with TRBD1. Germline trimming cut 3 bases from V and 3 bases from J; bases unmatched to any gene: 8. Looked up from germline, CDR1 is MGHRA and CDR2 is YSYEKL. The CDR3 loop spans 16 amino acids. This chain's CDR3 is CASSQAGQGGYYGYTF. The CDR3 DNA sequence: TGCGCCAGCAGCCAGGCGGGACAGGGAGGTTACTATGGCTACACCTTC.

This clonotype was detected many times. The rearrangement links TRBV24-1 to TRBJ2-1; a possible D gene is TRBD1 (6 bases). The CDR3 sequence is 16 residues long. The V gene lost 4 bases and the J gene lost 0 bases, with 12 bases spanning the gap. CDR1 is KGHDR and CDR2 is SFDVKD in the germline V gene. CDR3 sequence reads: CATSELGGSSYNEQFF. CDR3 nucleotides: TGTGCCACCAGTGAGCTAGGGGGAAGCTCCTACAATGAGCAGTTCTTC.

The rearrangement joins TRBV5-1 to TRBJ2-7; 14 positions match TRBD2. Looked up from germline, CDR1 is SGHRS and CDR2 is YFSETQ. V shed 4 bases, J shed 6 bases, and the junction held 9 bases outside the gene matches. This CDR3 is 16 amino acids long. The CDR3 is CASSPGLAGGLSEQYF. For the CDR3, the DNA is TGCGCCAGCAGCCCTGGACTAGCGGGGGGTTTATCCGAGCAGTACTTC.

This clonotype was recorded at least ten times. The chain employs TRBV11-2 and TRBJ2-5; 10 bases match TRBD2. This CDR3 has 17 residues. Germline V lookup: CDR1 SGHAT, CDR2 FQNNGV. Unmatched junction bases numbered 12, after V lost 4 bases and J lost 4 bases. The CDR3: CASSSTLERGGGETQYF. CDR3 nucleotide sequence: TGTGCCAGCAGCTCTACGCTGGAGCGGGGGGGCGGAGAGACCCAGTACTTC.